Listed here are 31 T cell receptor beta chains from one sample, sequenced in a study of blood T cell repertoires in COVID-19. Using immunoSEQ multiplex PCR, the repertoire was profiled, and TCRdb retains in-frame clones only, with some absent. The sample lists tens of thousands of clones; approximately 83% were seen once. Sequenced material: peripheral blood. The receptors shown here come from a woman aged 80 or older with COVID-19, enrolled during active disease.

The CDR3 DNA reads as TGCGCCAGCAGCCAAGTCCAGAACACTGAAGCTTTCTTT. This translates into CASSQVQNTEAFF. The rearrangement links TRBV4-1 to TRBJ1-1; D not certain. This CDR3 is built from 13 residues. In germline, CDR1 is MGHRA, CDR2 YSYEKL. Trimming stripped 1 base from V and 1 base from J, with 4 bases between.

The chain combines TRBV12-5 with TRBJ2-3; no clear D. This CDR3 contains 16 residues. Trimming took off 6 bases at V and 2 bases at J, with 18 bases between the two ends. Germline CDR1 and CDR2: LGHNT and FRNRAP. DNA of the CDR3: TGTGCTAGTGGCGTCGACATTACCCAATACACAGATACGCAGTATTTT. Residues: CASGVDITQYTDTQYF.

For the CDR3, the DNA is TGTGCCAGCAGCTCGCCCAGACAGGGGTACACTGAAGCTTTCTTT. Residues: CASSSPRQGYTEAFF. The chain uses TRBV5-8 and TRBJ1-1, with 8 bases that match TRBD1. Per the germline V gene, CDR1 is SGHTS and CDR2 is YDEGEE. Trimming took 3 bases from V and 3 from J; bases not matched to a gene: 7. The CDR3 extends over 15 amino acids.

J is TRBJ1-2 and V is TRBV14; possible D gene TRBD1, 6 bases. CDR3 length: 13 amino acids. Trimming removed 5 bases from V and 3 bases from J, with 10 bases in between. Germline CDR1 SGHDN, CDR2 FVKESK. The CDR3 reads CASSGDIYYGYTF. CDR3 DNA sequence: TGTGCCAGCAGCGGGGACATCTACTATGGCTACACCTTC.

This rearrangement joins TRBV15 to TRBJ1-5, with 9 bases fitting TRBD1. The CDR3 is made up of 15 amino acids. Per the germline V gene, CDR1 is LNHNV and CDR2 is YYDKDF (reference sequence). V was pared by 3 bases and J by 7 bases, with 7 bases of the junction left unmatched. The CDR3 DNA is TGTGCCACCAGCAGTCCAGGACAGGGGACGCAGCCCCAGCATTTT. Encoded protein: CATSSPGQGTQPQHF.

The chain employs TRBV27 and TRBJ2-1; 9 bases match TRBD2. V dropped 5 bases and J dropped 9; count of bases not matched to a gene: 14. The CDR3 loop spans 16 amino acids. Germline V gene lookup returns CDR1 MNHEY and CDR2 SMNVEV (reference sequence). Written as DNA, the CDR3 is TGTGCCAGCAGTCCCTGGGGTAGCGGGAGAGTTCCTGAGCAGTTCTTC. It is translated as CASSPWGSGRVPEQFF.

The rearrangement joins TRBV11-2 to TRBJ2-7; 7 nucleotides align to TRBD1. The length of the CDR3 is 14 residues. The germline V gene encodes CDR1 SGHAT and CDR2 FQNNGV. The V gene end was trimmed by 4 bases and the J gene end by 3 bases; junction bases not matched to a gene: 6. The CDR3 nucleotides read TGTGCCAGCAGCTCGGCGGCAGGGGGCTACGAGCAGTACTTC. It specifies CASSSAAGGYEQYF.

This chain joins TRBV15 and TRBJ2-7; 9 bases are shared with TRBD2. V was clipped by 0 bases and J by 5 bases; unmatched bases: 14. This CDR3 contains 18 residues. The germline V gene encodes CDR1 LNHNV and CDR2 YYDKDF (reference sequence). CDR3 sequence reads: CATSREVWSGGGAHEQYF. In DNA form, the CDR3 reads TGTGCCACCAGCAGAGAGGTTTGGTCAGGCGGGGGGGCCCACGAGCAGTACTTC.

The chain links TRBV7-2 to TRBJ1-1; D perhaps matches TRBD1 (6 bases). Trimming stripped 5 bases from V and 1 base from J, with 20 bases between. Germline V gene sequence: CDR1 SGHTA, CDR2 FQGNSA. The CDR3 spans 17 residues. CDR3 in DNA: TGTGCCAGCAGCCCCGGACCGGGGGGCATTTGGAACACTGAAGCTTTCTTT. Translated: CASSPGPGGIWNTEAFF.

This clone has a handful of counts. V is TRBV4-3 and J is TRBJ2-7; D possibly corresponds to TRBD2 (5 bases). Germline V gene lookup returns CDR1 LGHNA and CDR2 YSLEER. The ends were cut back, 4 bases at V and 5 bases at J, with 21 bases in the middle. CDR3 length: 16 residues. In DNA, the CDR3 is TGCGCCAGCAGCCCAGCTGGCACGGGGTCAGTGGACGAGCAGTACTTC. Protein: CASSPAGTGSVDEQYF.

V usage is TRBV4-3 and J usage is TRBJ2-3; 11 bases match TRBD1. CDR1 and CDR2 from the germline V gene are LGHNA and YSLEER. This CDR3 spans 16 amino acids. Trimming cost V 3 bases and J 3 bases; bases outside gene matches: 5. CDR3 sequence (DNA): TGCGCCAGCAGCCACGGGACAGGGGGTAGTACAGATACGCAGTATTTT. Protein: CASSHGTGGSTDTQYF.

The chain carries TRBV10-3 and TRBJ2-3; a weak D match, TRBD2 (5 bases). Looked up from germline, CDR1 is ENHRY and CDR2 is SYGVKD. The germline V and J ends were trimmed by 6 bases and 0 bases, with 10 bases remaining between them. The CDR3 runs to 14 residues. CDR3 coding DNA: TGTGCCATCAGGTTTAGCGTTAGCACAGATACGCAGTATTTT. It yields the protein CAIRFSVSTDTQYF.

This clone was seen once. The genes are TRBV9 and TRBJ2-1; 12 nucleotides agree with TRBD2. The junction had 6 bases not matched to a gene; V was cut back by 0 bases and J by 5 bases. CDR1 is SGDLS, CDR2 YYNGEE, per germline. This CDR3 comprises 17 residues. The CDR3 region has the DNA TGTGCCAGCAGCGTAGCTGTCGGACTAGCGGGGAACAATGAGCAGTTCTTC. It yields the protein CASSVAVGLAGNNEQFF.

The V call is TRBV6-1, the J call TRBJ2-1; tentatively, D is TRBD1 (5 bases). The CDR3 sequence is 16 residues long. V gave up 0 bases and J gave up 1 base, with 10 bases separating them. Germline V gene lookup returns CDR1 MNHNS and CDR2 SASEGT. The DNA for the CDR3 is TGTGCCAGCAGTGAAGCGCTGGGGCTTTCCTACAATGAGCAGTTCTTC. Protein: CASSEALGLSYNEQFF.

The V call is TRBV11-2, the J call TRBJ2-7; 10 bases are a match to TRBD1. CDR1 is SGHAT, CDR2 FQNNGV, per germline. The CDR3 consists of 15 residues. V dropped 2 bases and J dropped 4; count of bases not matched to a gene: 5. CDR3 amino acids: CASSLNRGQGYEQYF. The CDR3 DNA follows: TGTGCCAGCAGCTTAAATAGGGGACAGGGGTACGAGCAGTACTTC. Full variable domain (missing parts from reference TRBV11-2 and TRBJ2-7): EAGVAQSPRYKIIEKRQSVAFWCNPISGHATLYWYQQILGQGPKLLIQFQNNGVVDDSQLPKDRFSAERLKGVDSTLKIQPAKLEDSAVYLCASSLNRGQGYEQYFGPGTRLTVT.

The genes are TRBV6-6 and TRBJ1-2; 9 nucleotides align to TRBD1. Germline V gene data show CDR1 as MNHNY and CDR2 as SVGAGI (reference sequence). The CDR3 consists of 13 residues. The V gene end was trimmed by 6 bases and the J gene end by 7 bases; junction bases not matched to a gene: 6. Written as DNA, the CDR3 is TGTGCCAGCAGGCGGGACAGGGCTTTTGGCTACACCTTC. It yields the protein CASRRDRAFGYTF.

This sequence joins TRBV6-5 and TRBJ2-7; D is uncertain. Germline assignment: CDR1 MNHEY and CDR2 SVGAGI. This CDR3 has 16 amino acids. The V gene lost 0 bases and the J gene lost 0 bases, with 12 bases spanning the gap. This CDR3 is CASSYSGSKDSYEQYF. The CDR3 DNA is TGTGCCAGCAGTTACTCGGGCAGCAAGGACTCCTACGAGCAGTACTTC.

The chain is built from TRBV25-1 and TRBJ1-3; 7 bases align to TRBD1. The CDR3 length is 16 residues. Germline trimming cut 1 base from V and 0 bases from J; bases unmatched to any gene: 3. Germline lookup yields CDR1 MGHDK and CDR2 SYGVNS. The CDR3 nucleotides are TGTGCCAGCAGTGAATGGACAGGAACCTCTGGAAACACCATATATTTT. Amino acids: CASSEWTGTSGNTIYF.

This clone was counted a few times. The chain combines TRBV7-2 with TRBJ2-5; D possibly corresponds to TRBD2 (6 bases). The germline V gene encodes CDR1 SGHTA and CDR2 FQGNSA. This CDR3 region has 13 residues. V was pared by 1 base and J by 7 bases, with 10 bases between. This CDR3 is CASSLEAEGTQYF. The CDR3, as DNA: TGTGCCAGCAGCTTAGAGGCGGAGGGGACCCAGTACTTC.

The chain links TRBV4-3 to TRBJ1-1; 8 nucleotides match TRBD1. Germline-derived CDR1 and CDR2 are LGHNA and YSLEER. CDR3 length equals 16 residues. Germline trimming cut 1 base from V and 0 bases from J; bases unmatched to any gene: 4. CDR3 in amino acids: CASSQARGRVNTEAFF. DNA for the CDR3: TGCGCCAGCAGCCAAGCCAGGGGGCGGGTGAACACTGAAGCTTTCTTT.

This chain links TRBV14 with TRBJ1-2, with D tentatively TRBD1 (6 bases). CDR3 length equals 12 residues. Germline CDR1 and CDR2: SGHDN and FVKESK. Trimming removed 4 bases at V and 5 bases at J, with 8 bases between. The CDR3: CASSLRGYGYTF. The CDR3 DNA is TGTGCCAGCAGCCTCAGGGGTTATGGCTACACCTTC.

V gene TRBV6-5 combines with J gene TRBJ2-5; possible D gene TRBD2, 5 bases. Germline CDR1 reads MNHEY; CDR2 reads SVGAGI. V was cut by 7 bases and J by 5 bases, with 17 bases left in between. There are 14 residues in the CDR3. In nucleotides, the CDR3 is TGTGCCAGCACCGAAAGGACTCACACGGAGACCCAGTACTTC. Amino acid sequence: CASTERTHTETQYF.

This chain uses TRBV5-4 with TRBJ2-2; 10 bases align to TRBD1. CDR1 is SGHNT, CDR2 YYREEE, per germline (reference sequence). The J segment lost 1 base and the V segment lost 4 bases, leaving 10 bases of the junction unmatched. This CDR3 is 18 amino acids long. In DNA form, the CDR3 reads TGTGCCAGCAGCATTCCGGGACAGGGGTCTTTGAACACCGGGGAGCTGTTTTTT. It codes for CASSIPGQGSLNTGELFF.

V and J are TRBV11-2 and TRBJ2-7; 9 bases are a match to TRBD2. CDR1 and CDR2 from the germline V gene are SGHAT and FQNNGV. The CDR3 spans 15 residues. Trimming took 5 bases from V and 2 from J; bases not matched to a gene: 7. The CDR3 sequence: CASSPKRGAAYEQYF. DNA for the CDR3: TGTGCCAGCAGCCCCAAGCGGGGGGCTGCCTACGAGCAGTACTTC. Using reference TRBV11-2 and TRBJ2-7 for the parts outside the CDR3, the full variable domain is EAGVAQSPRYKIIEKRQSVAFWCNPISGHATLYWYQQILGQGPKLLIQFQNNGVVDDSQLPKDRFSAERLKGVDSTLKIQPAKLEDSAVYLCASSPKRGAAYEQYFGPGTRLTVT.

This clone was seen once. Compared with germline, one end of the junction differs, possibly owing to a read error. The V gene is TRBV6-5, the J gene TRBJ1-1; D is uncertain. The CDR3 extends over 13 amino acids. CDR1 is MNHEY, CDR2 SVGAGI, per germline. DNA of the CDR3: TGTGCCAGCAGCCGAGGTGAAAACACTGAAACTTTCTTT. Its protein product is CASSRGENTETFF.

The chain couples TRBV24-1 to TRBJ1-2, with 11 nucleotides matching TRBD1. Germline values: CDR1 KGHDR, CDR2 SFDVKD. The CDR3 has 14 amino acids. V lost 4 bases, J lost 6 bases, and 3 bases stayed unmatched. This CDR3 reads CATSDWDRGDGYTF. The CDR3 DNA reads TGTGCCACCAGTGACTGGGACAGGGGGGATGGCTACACCTTC.

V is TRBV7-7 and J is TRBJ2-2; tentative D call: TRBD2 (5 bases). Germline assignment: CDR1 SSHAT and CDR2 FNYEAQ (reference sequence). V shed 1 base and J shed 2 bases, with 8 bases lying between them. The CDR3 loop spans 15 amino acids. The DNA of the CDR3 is TGTGCCAGCAGCTTAGTCGGGATCAACACCGGGGAGCTGTTTTTT. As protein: CASSLVGINTGELFF.

Written as DNA, the CDR3 is TGTGCCAGCAGCTCTTCCGGGGGTGTAGCGGGGAGTTATGAGACCCAGTACTTC. This sequence encodes CASSSSGGVAGSYETQYF. The chain recombines TRBV14 with TRBJ2-5, with 8 bases identical to TRBD2. J was trimmed by 5 bases and V by 5 bases; bases with no gene match: 19. CDR1 and CDR2 (germline): SGHDN, FVKESK. CDR3 length: 18 amino acids.

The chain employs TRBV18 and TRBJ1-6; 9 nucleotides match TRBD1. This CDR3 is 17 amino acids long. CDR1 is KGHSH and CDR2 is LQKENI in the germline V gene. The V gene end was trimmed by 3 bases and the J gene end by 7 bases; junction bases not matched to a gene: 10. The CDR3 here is CASSPTGTGLQNSPLHF. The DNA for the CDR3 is TGTGCCAGCTCACCTACCGGGACAGGGTTGCAAAATTCACCCCTCCACTTT.

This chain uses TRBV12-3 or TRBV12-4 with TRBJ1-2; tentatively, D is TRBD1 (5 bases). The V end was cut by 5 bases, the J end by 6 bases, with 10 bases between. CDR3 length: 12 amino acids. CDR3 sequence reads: CASSPTVDGYTF. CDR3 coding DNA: TGTGCCAGCAGTCCGACAGTGGATGGCTACACCTTC.

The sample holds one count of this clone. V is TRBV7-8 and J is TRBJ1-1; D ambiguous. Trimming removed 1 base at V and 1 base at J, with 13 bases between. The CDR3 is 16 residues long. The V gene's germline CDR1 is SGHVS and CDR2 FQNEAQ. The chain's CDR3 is CASSLGPFSGNTEAFF. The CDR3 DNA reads TGTGCCAGCAGCTTAGGGCCATTCTCGGGGAACACTGAAGCTTTCTTT. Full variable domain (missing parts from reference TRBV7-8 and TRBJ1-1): GAGVSQSPRYKVAKRGQDVALRCDPISGHVSLFWYQQALGQGPEFLTYFQNEAQLDKSGLPSDRFFAERPEGSVSTLKIQRTQQEDSAVYLCASSLGPFSGNTEAFFGQGTRLTVV.